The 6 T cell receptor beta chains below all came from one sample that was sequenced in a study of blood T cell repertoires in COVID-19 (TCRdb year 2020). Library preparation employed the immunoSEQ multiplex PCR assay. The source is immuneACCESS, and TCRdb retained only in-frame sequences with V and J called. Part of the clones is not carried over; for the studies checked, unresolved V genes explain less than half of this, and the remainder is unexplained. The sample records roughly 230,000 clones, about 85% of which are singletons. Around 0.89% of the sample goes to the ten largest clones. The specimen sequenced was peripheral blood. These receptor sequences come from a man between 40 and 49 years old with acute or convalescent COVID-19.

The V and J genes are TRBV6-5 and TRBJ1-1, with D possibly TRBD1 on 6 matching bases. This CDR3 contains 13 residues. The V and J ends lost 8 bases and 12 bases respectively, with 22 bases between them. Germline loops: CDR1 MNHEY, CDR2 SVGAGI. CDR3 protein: CASGGGSGTLTFF. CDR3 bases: TGTGCCAGCGGGGGTGGGTCCGGGACACTAACTTTCTTT.

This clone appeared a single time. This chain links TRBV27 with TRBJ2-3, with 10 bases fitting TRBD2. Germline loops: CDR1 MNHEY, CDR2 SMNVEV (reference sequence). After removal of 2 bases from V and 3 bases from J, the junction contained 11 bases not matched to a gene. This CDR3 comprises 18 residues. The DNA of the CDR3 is TGTGCCAGCAGTTTAATACGAGCGGGGGGGAAAGGGACAGATACGCAGTATTTT. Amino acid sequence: CASSLIRAGGKGTDTQYF.

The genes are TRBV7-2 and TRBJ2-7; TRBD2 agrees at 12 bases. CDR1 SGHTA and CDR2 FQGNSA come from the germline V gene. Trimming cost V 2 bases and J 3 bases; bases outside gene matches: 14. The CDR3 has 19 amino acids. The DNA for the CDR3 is TGTGCCAGCAGCTTAAAGTCTAGCGGGGGGGCGGGTCTCCTCTACGAGCAGTACTTC. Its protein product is CASSLKSSGGAGLLYEQYF.

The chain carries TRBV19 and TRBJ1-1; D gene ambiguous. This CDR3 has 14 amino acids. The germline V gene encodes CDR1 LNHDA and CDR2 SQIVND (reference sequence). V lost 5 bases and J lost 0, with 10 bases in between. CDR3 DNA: TGTGCCAGTAGTCCGTCCGCTATGAACACTGAAGCTTTCTTT. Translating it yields CASSPSAMNTEAFF. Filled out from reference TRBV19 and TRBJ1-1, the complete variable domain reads DGGITQSPKYLFRKEGQNVTLSCEQNLNHDAMYWYRQDPGQGLRLIYYSQIVNDFQKGDIAEGYSVSREKKESFPLTVTSAQKNPTAFYLCASSPSAMNTEAFFGQGTRLTVV.

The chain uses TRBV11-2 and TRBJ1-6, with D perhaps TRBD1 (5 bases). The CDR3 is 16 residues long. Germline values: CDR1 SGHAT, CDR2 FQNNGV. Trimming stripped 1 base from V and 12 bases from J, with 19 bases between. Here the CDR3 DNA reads TGTGCCAGCAGCTTAGGTCGGCGGACATTCATGGAACCCCTCCACTTT. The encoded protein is CASSLGRRTFMEPLHF.

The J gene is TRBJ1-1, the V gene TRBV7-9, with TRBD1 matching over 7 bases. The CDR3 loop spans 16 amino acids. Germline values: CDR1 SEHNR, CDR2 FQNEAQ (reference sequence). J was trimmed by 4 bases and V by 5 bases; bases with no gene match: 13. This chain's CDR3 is CASSPMTGSAGTEAFF. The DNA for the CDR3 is TGTGCCAGCAGCCCGATGACAGGGTCAGCCGGCACTGAAGCTTTCTTT.